Below are 25 T cell receptor beta chains sequenced from a single sample in a study of blood T cells in healthy people across ages. Together with a sample-barcoded 5' primer, a J-beta primer mix was included in a second PCR lasting 7 to 11 cycles. TCRdb recomputed calls from the 5' RACE reads with MiXCR, one row per CDR3 protein. Here the sample spans hundreds of thousands of distinct CDR3 sequences, 29% being singletons. The material sequenced was blood. The receptors stem from a woman at least 80 years old in good health.

This clonotype was counted only a few times. This rearrangement joins TRBV3-1 to TRBJ1-1; unclear D gene. CDR1 is LGHDT, CDR2 YNNKEL, per germline (reference sequence). Trimming removed 2 bases at V and 0 bases at J, with 7 bases between. This CDR3 spans 14 amino acids. The CDR3 loop reads CASSQRGMNTEAFF. CDR3 DNA: TGTGCCAGCAGCCAACGAGGGATGAACACTGAAGCTTTCTTT.

This clonotype was seen many times. The genes are TRBV15 and TRBJ1-2; no definite D call. Germline V CDR1 and CDR2: LNHNV, YYDKDF (reference sequence). The CDR3 consists of 13 residues. Trimming took off 3 bases at V and 4 bases at J, with 9 bases between the two ends. This CDR3 is CATSSKSGYGYTF. The CDR3 region has the DNA TGTGCCACCAGCAGCAAGTCTGGCTATGGCTACACCTTC.

This clonotype was detected ten times or more. The chain combines TRBV28 with TRBJ2-7, with TRBD1 matching 12 bases. CDR1 is MDHEN, CDR2 SYDVKM, per germline. V dropped 5 bases and J dropped 1; count of bases not matched to a gene: 6. CDR3 size: 16 residues. CDR3 region: CASSTPGQGASYEQYF. Written as DNA, the CDR3 is TGTGCCAGCAGTACCCCGGGACAGGGGGCTTCCTACGAGCAGTACTTC.

There are many counts of this clonotype. This rearrangement joins TRBV7-2 to TRBJ1-6; D uncertain. The germline gives CDR1 SGHTA, CDR2 FQGNSA. V was cut by 1 base and J by 7 bases, with 14 bases left in between. The CDR3 sequence is 16 residues long. The CDR3 coding sequence is TGTGCCAGCAGCTTAGTCCGGACTCCCAGGAATTCACCCCTCCACTTT. This sequence encodes CASSLVRTPRNSPLHF.

This clonotype turned up a few times. The chain recombines TRBV2 with TRBJ1-1; 7 bases line up with TRBD1. V lost 8 bases and J lost 7; bases outside the gene matches: 13. CDR3 size: 14 residues. Germline assignment: CDR1 SNHLY and CDR2 FYNNEI. CDR3 residues: CASLEGGDMGEAFF. In DNA, the CDR3 is TGTGCCAGCCTCGAAGGGGGCGATATGGGTGAAGCTTTCTTT.

At least ten counts were recorded for this clonotype. This chain connects TRBV12-3 or TRBV12-4 to TRBJ1-1; D is uncertain. This CDR3 is 13 amino acids long. V was shortened by 6 bases and J by 1 base, with 9 bases between the two germline ends. As DNA, the CDR3 is TGTGCCAGCAGACCCGACGGGAACACTGAAGCTTTCTTT. Translating it yields CASRPDGNTEAFF.

Remarks on this clonotype: A much larger clonotype is one base distant, so this may be a read error. The chain carries TRBV28 and TRBJ1-5; D uncertain. From germline, CDR1 is MDHEN and CDR2 SYDVKM. The CDR3 contains 13 residues. The V and J ends lost 6 bases and 10 bases respectively, with 16 bases between them. For the CDR3, the DNA is TGTGCCAGCAGCCCCAGGTTAATTCACCCCCAGCATTTT. It specifies CASSPRLIHPQHF.

This clonotype showed up many times. The chain recombines TRBV29-1 with TRBJ2-1; TRBD2 agrees at 11 bases. The CDR3 length is 14 residues. With V trimmed by 0 bases and J by 10 bases, 5 bases remained unmatched. Germline V gene data show CDR1 as SQVTM and CDR2 as ANQGSEA. The CDR3 sequence: CSVEDLLAGAEQFF. In DNA form, the CDR3 reads TGCAGCGTTGAAGATCTACTAGCGGGGGCGGAGCAGTTCTTC.

The V call is TRBV27, the J call TRBJ1-2; D gene unclear. The germline V gene has CDR1 MNHEY and CDR2 SMNVEV (reference sequence). There are 13 residues in the CDR3. The V and J ends lost 7 bases and 8 bases respectively, with 17 bases between them. The chain's CDR3 is CASKRVDSRGYTF. The CDR3, as DNA: TGTGCCAGCAAAAGGGTGGATTCGCGGGGCTACACCTTC.

The V call is TRBV6-5, the J call TRBJ2-5; D might be TRBD2 (7 bases). V was clipped by 2 bases and J by 2 bases, with 12 bases between them. The CDR3 has 15 residues. The germline V gene encodes CDR1 MNHEY and CDR2 SVGAGI. CDR3 sequence (DNA): TGTGCCAGCAGTTACGGGGGGGCACCACAAGAGACCCAGTACTTC. Translating it yields CASSYGGAPQETQYF.

There are many counts of this clonotype. This chain uses TRBV7-2 with TRBJ1-1; possible D gene TRBD1, 5 bases. The CDR3 consists of 15 residues. Trimming shortened V by 5 bases and J by 1 base, and 14 bases separated the two germline ends. Germline loops: CDR1 SGHTA, CDR2 FQGNSA. This CDR3 is CASSPQTGRNTEAFF. CDR3 in DNA: TGTGCCAGCAGCCCTCAGACGGGGCGGAACACTGAAGCTTTCTTT. The full variable domain, completed using reference TRBV7-2 and TRBJ1-1, is GAGVSQSPSNKVTEKGKDVELRCDPISGHTALYWYRQSLGQGLEFLIYFQGNSAPDKSGLPSDRFSAERTGGSVSTLTIQRTQQEDSAVYLCASSPQTGRNTEAFFGQGTRLTVV.

This clonotype was seen just once. At one boundary the junction diverges from the germline segment, which might be a read error. The genes are TRBV5-6 and TRBJ1-2; D may be TRBD1 (6 bases). The CDR3 has 13 residues. In germline, CDR1 is SGHDT, CDR2 YYEEEE. CDR3 in DNA: TGTGCCAGCAGCTCTGACAGGAGCTATGGCCACACCTTC. It specifies CASSSDRSYGHTF.

This clonotype was detected once. This may come from a read error, since a much larger clone is one base off. This chain connects TRBV28 to TRBJ2-4; tentatively, D is TRBD2 (5 bases). The CDR3 is 14 amino acids. V lost 4 bases, J lost 14 bases, and 21 bases lay in between. Germline V gives CDR1 MDHEN, CDR2 SYDVKM. The CDR3 protein is CASSSGSSRREKYF. CDR3 nucleotides: TGTGCCAGCAGTTCGGGAAGCAGCAGACGAGAAAAGTACTTC.

A remark on this clonotype: A much larger clone lies one base from this, so it may be a read error. The chain uses TRBV5-6 and TRBJ1-2; D remains unclear. V dropped 6 bases and J dropped 3 bases, with 18 bases sitting between them. The germline CDR1 and CDR2 sequences are SGHDT and YYEEEE. The CDR3 runs to 15 residues. The CDR3 nucleotides read TGTGCCAGCAACTCCTCCCTGGACTTGGACTATGGCTACACCTTC. It yields the protein CASNSSLDLDYGYTF.

This chain connects TRBV20-1 to TRBJ2-5, with unresolved D. Trimming cost V 6 bases and J 1 base, with 9 bases left between them. Germline assignment: CDR1 DFQATT and CDR2 SNEGSKA (reference sequence). The CDR3 loop spans 12 amino acids. The CDR3 DNA reads as TGCAGTGCCAGTGTCCCCCAAGAGACCCAGTACTTC. This translates into CSASVPQETQYF.

A few counts support this clonotype. The rearrangement joins TRBV7-9 to TRBJ2-7; 11 bases align to TRBD1. This CDR3 comprises 15 residues. V shed 3 bases and J 4 bases; nucleotides not matched to a gene: 5. Germline CDR1 reads SEHNR; CDR2 reads FQNEAQ (reference sequence). This CDR3 is CASSFGQGAVYEQYF. Here the CDR3 DNA reads TGTGCCAGCAGCTTCGGACAGGGGGCCGTGTACGAGCAGTACTTC.

This clonotype was detected many times. J is TRBJ2-1 and V is TRBV18, with TRBD2 matching over 11 bases. Germline V CDR1 and CDR2: KGHSH, LQKENI. The CDR3 contains 15 residues. The ends lost 4 bases at V and 5 bases at J; junction bases unmatched: 4. The CDR3 sequence: CASSLLAGGHNEQFF. The DNA of the CDR3 is TGTGCCAGCTCACTTCTAGCGGGGGGCCACAATGAGCAGTTCTTC.

As regards this clonotype: One end of the junction is discordant with germline, which a read error may explain. This rearrangement joins TRBV7-2 to TRBJ1-2; D gene uncertain. Germline CDR1 is SGHTA and CDR2 is FQGNSA. The CDR3 totals 12 residues. CDR3 coding DNA: TGTGCCGGCAGCTTGGGGTCGGGGGGCTACACCTTC. Residues: CAGSLGSGGYTF.

This clonotype has more than one count but fewer than ten. A much larger clone differs from this one at a single base, so this may be a read error. The chain is built from TRBV5-5 and TRBJ2-1; D may be TRBD2 (6 bases). Germline V gene data show CDR1 as SGHKS and CDR2 as YYEKEE (reference sequence). This CDR3 spans 15 amino acids. The V gene lost 2 bases and the J gene lost 3 bases, with 12 bases spanning the gap. CDR3 loop: CASSLDGGVYNEQFF. The CDR3 region has the DNA TGTGCCAGCAGCTTAGACGGGGGAGTCTACAATGAGCAGTTCTTC.

This clonotype was found many times. The rearrangement links TRBV27 to TRBJ1-2; 12 bases are shared with TRBD1. Losses at the gene ends were 3 bases for V and 4 bases for J; bases not matched to a gene: 3. The germline V gene has CDR1 MNHEY and CDR2 SMNVEV (reference sequence). The CDR3 loop spans 15 amino acids. The DNA of the CDR3 is TGTGCCAGCAGTTTTGGGACAGGGGGCCGCTATGGCTACACCTTC. Translating gives CASSFGTGGRYGYTF.

Many counts were recorded for this clonotype. This rearrangement joins TRBV29-1 to TRBJ1-6, with D possibly matching TRBD1 (5 bases). Trimming removed 6 bases from V and 9 bases from J, with 15 bases in between. The CDR3 has 13 residues. CDR1 and CDR2 (germline): SQVTM, ANQGSEA. CDR3: CSVAGAGGSPLHF. The CDR3 nucleotides read TGCAGCGTCGCCGGGGCCGGAGGTTCACCCCTCCACTTT.

This clonotype was counted many times. The chain has TRBV20-1 and TRBJ2-5; 10 bases are a match to TRBD2. Germline V gives CDR1 DFQATT, CDR2 SNEGSKA (reference sequence). This CDR3 has 15 amino acids. The V segment lost 4 bases and the J segment 1 base; nucleotides outside the gene matches: 6. The CDR3 is CSATKLAGGQETQYF. In nucleotides, the CDR3 is TGCAGTGCTACTAAGTTAGCGGGGGGCCAAGAGACCCAGTACTTC.

This clonotype showed up just a few times. A read error may be the cause here, since a much bigger clone is one base away. This sequence joins TRBV6-5 and TRBJ2-5; 9 bases agree with TRBD1. Germline assignment: CDR1 MNHEY and CDR2 SVGAGI. V trimming: 6 bases; J trimming: 5 bases; junction bases outside the gene matches: 7. CDR3 length equals 14 residues. For the CDR3, the DNA is TGTGCCAGCAGGTTCACAGGGGGCAGGGAGACCCAGTACTTC. Translating it yields CASRFTGGRETQYF.

This clonotype was seen once. V and J are TRBV3-1 and TRBJ2-7, with D hard to call. V gave up 4 bases and J gave up 2 bases, with 12 bases separating them. The CDR3 is 14 residues long. The germline CDR1 and CDR2 sequences are LGHDT and YNNKEL (reference sequence). CDR3: CASSPQRIPYEQYF. DNA of the CDR3: TGTGCCAGCAGCCCCCAAAGGATCCCCTACGAGCAGTACTTC.

This clonotype was seen repeatedly, ten times or more. The V and J genes are TRBV7-2 and TRBJ2-3; TRBD2 matches 10 bases. The germline CDR1 and CDR2 sequences are SGHTA and FQGNSA. The junction had 6 bases not matched to a gene; V was cut back by 5 bases and J by 10 bases. CDR3 length: 13 amino acids. Here the CDR3 reads CASSPWTSGPQYF. CDR3 DNA sequence: TGTGCCAGCAGCCCGTGGACTAGCGGACCGCAGTATTTT.